This is a list of T cell receptor beta chains from one sample in a study of T cell responses to AZD1222 COVID-19 vaccine. Profiling relied on immunoSEQ multiplex PCR, and the TCRdb table lists in-frame clones only, not all of them. The sample consists of 90,000 to 120,000 clones, about 89% of them appearing once. The sample here was peripheral blood, taken on day 0 of AZD1222 vaccination. The receptors were gathered from an adult in good health. Both conserved end residues are part of each CDR3. A D gene is named only where the DNA matches it firmly.

>TRBJ2-7|TRBV18|TRBD2
CASSPESVGAPGLSSSYEQYF
>TRBJ2-7|TRBV11-1|NA
CASSYTSGTFEQYF
>TRBJ1-1|TRBV18|NA
CASSLWHKNTEAFF
>TRBJ2-1|TRBV3-1/TRBV3-2|NA
CASRPRTSPYNEQFF
>TRBJ2-3|TRBV19|NA
CASLLSGTDTQYF
>TRBJ1-1|TRBV12-3/TRBV12-4|NA
CASNNAGTLEAFF
>TRBJ2-5|TRBV27|NA
CASRDLYETQYF
>TRBJ2-5|TRBV3-1/TRBV3-2|NA
CASSQDMASQPQYF
>TRBJ1-2|TRBV2|NA
CASSTNPSSRYSDGYTF
>TRBJ2-3|TRBV6-2/TRBV6-3|NA
CASSLEGLDTQYF
>TRBJ2-1|TRBV30|TRBD2
CAWSPLGGWGGSYNEQFF
>TRBJ1-6|TRBV4-2|NA
CASSQVPTETYNSPLHF
>TRBJ2-3|TRBV11-3|TRBD1
CASSLYMTGADTDTQYF
>TRBJ1-1|TRBV5-1|TRBD1
CASSFTGGNTEAFF
>TRBJ2-1|TRBV27|NA
CASSPTSRVYGNNEQFF
>TRBJ1-1|TRBV19|TRBD1
CASVYRGTEAFF
>TRBJ2-3|TRBV28|TRBD1
CASRLGTAFTQYF
>TRBJ2-1|TRBV5-1|TRBD2
CASSLGSGSPNEQFF
>TRBJ1-5|TRBV19|NA
CASSKFGIGQPQHF
>TRBJ1-1|TRBV2|TRBD1
CASSEDRVKAFF
>TRBJ1-6|TRBV9|TRBD1
CASTRDRSNSPLHF
>TRBJ1-5|TRBV27|NA
CASSFSQSLNQPQHF
>TRBJ1-6|TRBV3-1/TRBV3-2|TRBD1
CASSQGQGKSPLHF
>TRBJ1-6|TRBV5-6|TRBD1
CASSQYRQGADSPLHF
>TRBJ2-3|TRBV3-1/TRBV3-2|NA
CASSLSSFKDTQYF
>TRBJ1-1|TRBV7-8|NA
CASSLVDGGTEAFF
>TRBJ2-7|TRBV7-9|TRBD1
CASSWGTGGPYEQYF
>TRBJ2-5|TRBV10-1|TRBD1
CASSPTLSGGWETQYF
>TRBJ1-2|TRBV18|TRBD1
CASSPGQGKGYTF
>TRBJ1-1|TRBV6-5|NA
CASSYGAVGTEAFF
>TRBJ1-1|TRBV6-5|NA
CASRVVKLNTEAFF
>TRBJ1-5|TRBV6-6|NA
CASTTSDQPQHF
>TRBJ2-2|TRBV2|NA
CASKFGRGATGELFF
>TRBJ2-3|TRBV5-1|NA
CASSFNGPPAADTQYF
>TRBJ1-1|TRBV20-1|NA
CSASDTGQAFF
>TRBJ1-1|TRBV19|NA
CASVANTEAFF
>TRBJ2-1|TRBV27|TRBD2
CASSSSPLGEGEQFF
>TRBJ2-7|TRBV10-1|TRBD2
CASIKRGSYEQYF
>TRBJ1-1|TRBV18|NA
CASSPPGAAGITEAFF
>TRBJ1-2|TRBV5-5|TRBD1
CASSLAGQGGYGYTF
>TRBJ1-2|TRBV16|TRBD1
CASSQTRTGPSGGYTF
>TRBJ2-3|TRBV2|TRBD2
CACQRGGTDTQYF
>TRBJ1-1|TRBV12-5|NA
CASGSLHTEAFF
>TRBJ1-1|TRBV6-6|NA
CASSRDGQAEAFF
>TRBJ1-6|TRBV3-1/TRBV3-2|NA
CASSQVGAGNSPLHF
>TRBJ2-5|TRBV28|NA
CASSLQTVTETQYF
>TRBJ2-3|TRBV5-4|NA
CASSLDPITDTQYF
>TRBJ1-2|TRBV7-8|NA
CASSLNSDYGYTF
>TRBJ1-1|TRBV12-3/TRBV12-4|NA
CASSLDGRETFF
>TRBJ2-1|TRBV3-1/TRBV3-2|NA
CASSQGGSWVVGQFF
>TRBJ2-1|TRBV9|NA
CASSVVGLYNEQFF
>TRBJ1-2|TRBV9|NA
CASSVGGSPRYGYTF
>TRBJ1-2|TRBV7-9|NA
CASSLGVAGNYGYTF
>TRBJ1-6|TRBV12-3/TRBV12-4|TRBD1
CAIRHRGLPLHF
>TRBJ1-4|TRBV27|NA
CASSAWGEKLFF